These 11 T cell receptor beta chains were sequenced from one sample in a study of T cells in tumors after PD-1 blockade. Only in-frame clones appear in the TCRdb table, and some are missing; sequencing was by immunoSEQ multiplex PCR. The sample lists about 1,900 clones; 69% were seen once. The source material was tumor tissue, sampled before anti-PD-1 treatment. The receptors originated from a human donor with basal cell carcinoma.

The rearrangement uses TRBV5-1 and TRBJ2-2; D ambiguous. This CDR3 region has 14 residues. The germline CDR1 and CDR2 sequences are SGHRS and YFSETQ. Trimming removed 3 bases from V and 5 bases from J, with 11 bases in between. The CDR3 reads CASSSQTETGELFF. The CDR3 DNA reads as TGCGCCAGCAGCTCCCAAACCGAAACCGGGGAGCTGTTTTTT.

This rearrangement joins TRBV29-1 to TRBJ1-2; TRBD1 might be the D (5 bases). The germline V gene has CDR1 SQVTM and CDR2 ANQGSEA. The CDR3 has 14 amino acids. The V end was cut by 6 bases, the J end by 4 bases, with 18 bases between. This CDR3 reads CSVRGGEGRYGYTF. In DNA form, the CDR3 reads TGCAGCGTCCGCGGGGGGGAGGGACGCTATGGCTACACCTTC. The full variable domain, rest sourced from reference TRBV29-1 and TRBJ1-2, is SAVISQKPSRDICQRGTSLTIQCQVDSQVTMMFWYRQQPGQSLTLIATANQGSEATYESGFVIDKFPISRPNLTFSTLTVSNMSPEDSSIYLCSVRGGEGRYGYTFGSGTRLTVV.

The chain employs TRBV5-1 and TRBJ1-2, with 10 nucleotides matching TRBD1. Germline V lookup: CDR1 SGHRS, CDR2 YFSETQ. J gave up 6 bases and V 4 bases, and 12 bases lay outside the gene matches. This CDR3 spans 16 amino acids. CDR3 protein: CASSLGLGQGTHGYTF. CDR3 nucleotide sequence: TGCGCCAGCAGCCTGGGACTGGGACAGGGGACTCATGGCTACACCTTC.

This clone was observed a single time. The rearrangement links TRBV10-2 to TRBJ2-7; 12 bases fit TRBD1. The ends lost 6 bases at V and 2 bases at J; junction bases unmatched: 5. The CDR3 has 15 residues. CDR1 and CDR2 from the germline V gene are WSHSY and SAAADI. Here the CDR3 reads CASRTRDRGPYEQYF. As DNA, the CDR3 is TGCGCCAGCAGGACCCGGGACAGGGGGCCCTACGAGCAGTACTTC.

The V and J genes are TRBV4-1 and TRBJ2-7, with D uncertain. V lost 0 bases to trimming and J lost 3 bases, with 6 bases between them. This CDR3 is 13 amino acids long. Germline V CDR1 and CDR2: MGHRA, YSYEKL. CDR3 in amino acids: CASSQEQNYEQYF. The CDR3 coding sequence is TGCGCCAGCAGCCAAGAACAGAACTACGAGCAGTACTTC.

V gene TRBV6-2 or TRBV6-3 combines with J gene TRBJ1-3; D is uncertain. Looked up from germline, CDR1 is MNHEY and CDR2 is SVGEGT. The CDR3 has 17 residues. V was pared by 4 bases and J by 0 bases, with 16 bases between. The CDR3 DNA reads TGTGCCAGCAGTTTGCGACGCACTACAATCTCTGGAAACACCATATATTTT. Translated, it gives CASSLRRTTISGNTIYF.

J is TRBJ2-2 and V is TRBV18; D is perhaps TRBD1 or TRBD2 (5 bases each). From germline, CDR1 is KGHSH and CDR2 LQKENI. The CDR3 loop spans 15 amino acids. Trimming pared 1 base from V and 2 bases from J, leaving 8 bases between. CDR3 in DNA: TGTGCCAGCTCACCACGGGGACGAAACACCGGGGAGCTGTTTTTT. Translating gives CASSPRGRNTGELFF.

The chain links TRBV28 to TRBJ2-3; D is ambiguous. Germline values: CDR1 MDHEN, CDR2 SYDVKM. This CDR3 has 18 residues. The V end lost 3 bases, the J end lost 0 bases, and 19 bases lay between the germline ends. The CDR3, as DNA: TGTGCCAGCAGTTTCCCACCCAGAGTCGTAACTAGCACAGATACGCAGTATTTT. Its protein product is CASSFPPRVVTSTDTQYF.

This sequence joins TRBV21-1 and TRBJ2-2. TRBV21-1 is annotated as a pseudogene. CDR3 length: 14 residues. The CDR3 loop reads CASSKKGRTGELFF. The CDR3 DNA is TGTGCCAGCAGCAAAAAAGGCAGAACCGGGGAGCTGTTTTTT.

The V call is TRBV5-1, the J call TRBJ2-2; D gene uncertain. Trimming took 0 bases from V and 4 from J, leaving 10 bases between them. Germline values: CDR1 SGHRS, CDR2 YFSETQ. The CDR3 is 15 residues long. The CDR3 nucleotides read TGCGCCAGCAGCTTGGACAGTTCGACCACCGGGGAGCTGTTTTTT. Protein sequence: CASSLDSSTTGELFF.

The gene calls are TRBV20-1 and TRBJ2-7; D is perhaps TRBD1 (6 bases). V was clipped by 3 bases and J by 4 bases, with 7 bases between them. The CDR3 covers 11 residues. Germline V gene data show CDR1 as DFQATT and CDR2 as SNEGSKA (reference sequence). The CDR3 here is CSARQGYEQYF. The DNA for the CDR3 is TGCAGTGCTAGGCAGGGGTACGAGCAGTACTTC.